This TCR beta chain was obtained from a study of CD4 T cells in relation to SARS-CoV-2 and coronaviruses. The wider study: ViraFEST: approximately 10-day antigen culture of PBMCs, then TCR beta CDR3 sequencing.

Before the COVID-19 pandemic, during about 2010-2019, CD4+ T cells were taken from unexposed donors. The cells were cultured for approximately 10 days before CD4+ T cells were isolated. As regards this clone: Its antigen is unidentified.

The germline V gene encodes CDR1 SGHRS and CDR2 YFSETQ. The V end lost 0 bases, the J end lost 8 bases, and 15 bases lay between the germline ends. The CDR3 extends over 16 amino acids. The repertoire was sequenced with immunoSEQ multiplex PCR; TCRdb's copy has only in-frame clones and lacks some. The top ten clones hold 18% of a sample with about 15,000 clones, 60% to 80% of them seen once. Sequenced material: CD4+ T cells from PBMCs, cultured in vitro. The receptor's source is a human donor in good health. The chain employs TRBV5-1 and TRBJ1-6; a weak D match, TRBD1 (6 bases). The CDR3 loop is CASSLAGVFIDSPLHF. DNA of the CDR3: TGCGCCAGCAGCTTGGCAGGGGTGTTTATTGATTCACCCCTCCACTTT.